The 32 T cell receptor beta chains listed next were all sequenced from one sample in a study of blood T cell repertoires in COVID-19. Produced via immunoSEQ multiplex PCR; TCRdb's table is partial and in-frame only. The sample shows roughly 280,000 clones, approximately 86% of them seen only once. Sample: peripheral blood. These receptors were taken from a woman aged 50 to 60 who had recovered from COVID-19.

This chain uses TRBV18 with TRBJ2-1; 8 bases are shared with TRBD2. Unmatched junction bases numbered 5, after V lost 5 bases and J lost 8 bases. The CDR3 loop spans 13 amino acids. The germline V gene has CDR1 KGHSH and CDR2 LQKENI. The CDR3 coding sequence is TGTGCCAGCTCAGGGAGGCGGGAGGATGAGCAGTTCTTC. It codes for CASSGRREDEQFF.

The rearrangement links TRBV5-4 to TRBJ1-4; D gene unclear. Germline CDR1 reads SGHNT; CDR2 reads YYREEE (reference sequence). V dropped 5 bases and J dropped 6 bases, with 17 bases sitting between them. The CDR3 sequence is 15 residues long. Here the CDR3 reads CASSSPAEGDEKLFF. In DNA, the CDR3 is TGTGCCAGCAGTTCCCCGGCGGAGGGAGATGAAAAACTGTTTTTT.

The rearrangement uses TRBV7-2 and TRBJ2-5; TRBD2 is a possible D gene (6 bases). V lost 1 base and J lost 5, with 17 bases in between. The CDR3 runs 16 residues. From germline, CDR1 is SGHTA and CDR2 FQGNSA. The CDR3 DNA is TGTGCCAGCAGCTTAGAAGCTCTACTCCGGGGGGAGACCCAGTACTTC. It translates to CASSLEALLRGETQYF.

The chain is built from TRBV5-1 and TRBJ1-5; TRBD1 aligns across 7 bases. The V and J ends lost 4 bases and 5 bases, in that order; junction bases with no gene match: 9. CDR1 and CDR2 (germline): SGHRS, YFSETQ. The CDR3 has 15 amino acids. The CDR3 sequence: CASSPGTDSYQPQHF. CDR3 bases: TGCGCCAGCAGCCCCGGGACAGACTCTTATCAGCCCCAGCATTTT. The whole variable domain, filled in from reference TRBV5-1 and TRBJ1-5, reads KAGVTQTPRYLIKTRGQQVTLSCSPISGHRSVSWYQQTPGQGLQFLFEYFSETQRNKGNFPGRFSGRQFSNSRSEMNVSTLELGDSALYLCASSPGTDSYQPQHFGDGTRLSIL.

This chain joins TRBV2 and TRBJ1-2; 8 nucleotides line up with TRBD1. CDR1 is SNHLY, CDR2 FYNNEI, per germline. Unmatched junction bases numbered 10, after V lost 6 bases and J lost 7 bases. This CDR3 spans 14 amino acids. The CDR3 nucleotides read TGTGCCAGCAGGAGGACAGGGATTAGGATTGGCTACACCTTC. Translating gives CASRRTGIRIGYTF.

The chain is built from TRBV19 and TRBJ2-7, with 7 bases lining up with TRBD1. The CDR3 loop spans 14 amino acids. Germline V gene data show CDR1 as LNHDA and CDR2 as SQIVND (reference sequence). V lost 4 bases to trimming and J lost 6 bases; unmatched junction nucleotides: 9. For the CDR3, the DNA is TGTGCCAGTAGTACCAGACAGGGTTTAGGCGAGCAGTACTTC. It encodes CASSTRQGLGEQYF.

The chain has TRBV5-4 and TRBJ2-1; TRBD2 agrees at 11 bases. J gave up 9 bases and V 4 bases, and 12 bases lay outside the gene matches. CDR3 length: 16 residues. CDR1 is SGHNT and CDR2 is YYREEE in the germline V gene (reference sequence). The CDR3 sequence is CASSGTGTSGAIEQFF. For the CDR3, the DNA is TGTGCCAGCAGCGGGACCGGGACTAGCGGCGCTATTGAGCAGTTCTTC.

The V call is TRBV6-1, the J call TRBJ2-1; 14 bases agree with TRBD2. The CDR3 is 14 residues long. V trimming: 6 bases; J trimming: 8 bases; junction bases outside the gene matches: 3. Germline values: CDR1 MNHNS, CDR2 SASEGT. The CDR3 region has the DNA TGTGCCAGCAGGACTAGCGGGAGGGGCGATGAGCAGTTCTTC. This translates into CASRTSGRGDEQFF.

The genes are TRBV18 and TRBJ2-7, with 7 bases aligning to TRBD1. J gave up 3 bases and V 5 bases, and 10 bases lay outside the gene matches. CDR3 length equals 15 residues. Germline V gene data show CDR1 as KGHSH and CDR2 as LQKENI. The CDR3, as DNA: TGTGCCAGCTCAGGGGAAGACAGGGCCAACTACGAGCAGTACTTC. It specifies CASSGEDRANYEQYF.

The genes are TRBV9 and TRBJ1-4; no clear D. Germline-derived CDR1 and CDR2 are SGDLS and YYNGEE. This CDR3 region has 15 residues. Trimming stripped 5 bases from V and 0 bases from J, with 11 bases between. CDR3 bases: TGTGCCAGCAGTACTGGCGGGTCAACTAATGAAAAACTGTTTTTT. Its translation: CASSTGGSTNEKLFF.

In DNA, the CDR3 is TGTGCCAGCAGCGGGACTAGCGGGAGGGGCCCACTTAGGACGCAGTATTTT. Translated, it gives CASSGTSGRGPLRTQYF. The gene calls are TRBV6-2 or TRBV6-3 and TRBJ2-3; 16 bases are a match to TRBD2. The CDR3 runs 17 residues. V dropped 6 bases and J dropped 9; count of bases not matched to a gene: 12. CDR1 and CDR2 from the germline V gene are MNHEY and SVGEGT.

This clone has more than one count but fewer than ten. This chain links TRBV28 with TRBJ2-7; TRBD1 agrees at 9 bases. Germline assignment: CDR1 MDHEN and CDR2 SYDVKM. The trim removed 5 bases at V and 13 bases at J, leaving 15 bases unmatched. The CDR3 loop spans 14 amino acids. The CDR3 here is CASSPALPGTGPYF. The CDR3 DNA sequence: TGTGCCAGCAGTCCCGCACTGCCAGGGACAGGGCCATACTTC. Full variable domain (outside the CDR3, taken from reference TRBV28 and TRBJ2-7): DVKVTQSSRYLVKRTGEKVFLECVQDMDHENMFWYRQDPGLGLRLIYFSYDVKMKEKGDIPEGYSVSREKKERFSLILESASTNQTSMYLCASSPALPGTGPYFGPGTRLTVT.

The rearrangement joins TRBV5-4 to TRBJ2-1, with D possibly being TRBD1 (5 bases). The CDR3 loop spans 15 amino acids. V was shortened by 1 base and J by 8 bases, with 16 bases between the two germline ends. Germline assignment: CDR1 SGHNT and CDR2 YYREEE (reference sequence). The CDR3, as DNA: TGTGCCAGCAGCTTGTCACCAGGGCTTGGGGATGAGCAGTTCTTC. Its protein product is CASSLSPGLGDEQFF.

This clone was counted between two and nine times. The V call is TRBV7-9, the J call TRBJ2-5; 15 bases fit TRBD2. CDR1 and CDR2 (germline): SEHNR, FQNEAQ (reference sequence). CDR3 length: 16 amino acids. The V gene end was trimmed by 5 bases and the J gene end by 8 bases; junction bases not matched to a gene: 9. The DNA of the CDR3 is TGTGCCAGCAGCCCGCCGGGACTAGCGGGGGGACGCACCCAGTACTTC. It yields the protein CASSPPGLAGGRTQYF.

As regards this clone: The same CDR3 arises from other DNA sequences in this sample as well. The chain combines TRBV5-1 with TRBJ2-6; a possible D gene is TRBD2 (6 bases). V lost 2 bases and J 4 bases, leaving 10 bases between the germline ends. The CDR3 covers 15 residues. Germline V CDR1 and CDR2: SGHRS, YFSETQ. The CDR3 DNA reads TGCGCCAGCAGCTTCGGGGGATCCGGGGCCAACGTCCTGACTTTC. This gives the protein CASSFGGSGANVLTF.

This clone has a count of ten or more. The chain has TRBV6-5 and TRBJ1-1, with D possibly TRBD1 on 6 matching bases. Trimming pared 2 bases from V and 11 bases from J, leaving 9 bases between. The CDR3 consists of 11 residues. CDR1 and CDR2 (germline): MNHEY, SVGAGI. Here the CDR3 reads CASSYGQKAFF. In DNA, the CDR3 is TGTGCCAGCAGTTACGGACAGAAGGCTTTCTTT.

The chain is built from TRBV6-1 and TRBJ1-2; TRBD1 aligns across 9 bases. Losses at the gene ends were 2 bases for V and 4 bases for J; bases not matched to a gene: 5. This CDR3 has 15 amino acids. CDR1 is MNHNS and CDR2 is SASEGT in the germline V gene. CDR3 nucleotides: TGTGCCAGCAGTGAAAGGGACAGGGACGCCTATGGCTACACCTTC. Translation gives CASSERDRDAYGYTF.

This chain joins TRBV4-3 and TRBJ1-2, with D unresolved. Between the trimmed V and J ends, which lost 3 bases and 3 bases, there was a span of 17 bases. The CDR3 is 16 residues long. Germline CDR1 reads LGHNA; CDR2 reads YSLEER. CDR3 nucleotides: TGCGCCAGCAGCCAGACATTCCCAGAGCTCTACTATGGCTACACCTTC. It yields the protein CASSQTFPELYYGYTF.

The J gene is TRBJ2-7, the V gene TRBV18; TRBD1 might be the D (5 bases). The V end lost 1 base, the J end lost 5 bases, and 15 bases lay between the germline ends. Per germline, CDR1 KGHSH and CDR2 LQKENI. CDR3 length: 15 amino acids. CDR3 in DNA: TGTGCCAGCTCACCACTAATAGGGGCAGGGAACGAGCAGTACTTC. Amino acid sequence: CASSPLIGAGNEQYF.

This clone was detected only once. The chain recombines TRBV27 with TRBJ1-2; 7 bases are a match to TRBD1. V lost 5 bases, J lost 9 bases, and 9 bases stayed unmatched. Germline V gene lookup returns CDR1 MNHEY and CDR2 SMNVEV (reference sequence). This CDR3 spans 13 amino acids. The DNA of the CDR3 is TGTGCCAGCAGTCCCCGACAGGGAGGCAGCTACACCTTC. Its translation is CASSPRQGGSYTF.

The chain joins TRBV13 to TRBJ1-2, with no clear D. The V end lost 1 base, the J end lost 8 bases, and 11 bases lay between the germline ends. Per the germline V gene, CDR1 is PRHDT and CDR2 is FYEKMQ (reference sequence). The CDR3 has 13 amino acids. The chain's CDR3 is CASSLEGGGGYTF. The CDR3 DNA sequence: TGTGCCAGCAGCTTAGAGGGCGGCGGGGGCTACACCTTC.

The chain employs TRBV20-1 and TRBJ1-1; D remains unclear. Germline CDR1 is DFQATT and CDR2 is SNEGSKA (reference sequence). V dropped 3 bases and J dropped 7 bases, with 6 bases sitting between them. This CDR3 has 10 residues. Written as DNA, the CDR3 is TGCAGTGCTAGGGAGGGTGAAGCTTTCTTT. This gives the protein CSAREGEAFF.

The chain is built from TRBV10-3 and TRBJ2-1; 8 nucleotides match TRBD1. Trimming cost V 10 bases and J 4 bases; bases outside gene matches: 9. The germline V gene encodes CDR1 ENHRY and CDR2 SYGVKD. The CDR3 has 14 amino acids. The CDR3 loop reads CATRSGGLYNEQFF. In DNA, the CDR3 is TGTGCCACGCGATCAGGGGGCTTATACAATGAGCAGTTCTTC.

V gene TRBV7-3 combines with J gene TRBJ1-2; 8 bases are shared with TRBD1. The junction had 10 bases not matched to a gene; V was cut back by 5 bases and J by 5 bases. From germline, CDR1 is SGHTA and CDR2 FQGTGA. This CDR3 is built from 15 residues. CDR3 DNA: TGTGCCAGCAGCGAGAAAACAGGGGGGTCTTATGGCTACACCTTC. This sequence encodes CASSEKTGGSYGYTF.

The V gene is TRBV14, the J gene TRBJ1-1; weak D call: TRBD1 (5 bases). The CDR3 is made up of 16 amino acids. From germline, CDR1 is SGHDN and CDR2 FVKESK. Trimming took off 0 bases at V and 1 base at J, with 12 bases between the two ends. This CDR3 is CASSQDGEGRNTEAFF. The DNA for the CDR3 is TGTGCCAGCAGCCAAGATGGGGAGGGGCGGAACACTGAAGCTTTCTTT.

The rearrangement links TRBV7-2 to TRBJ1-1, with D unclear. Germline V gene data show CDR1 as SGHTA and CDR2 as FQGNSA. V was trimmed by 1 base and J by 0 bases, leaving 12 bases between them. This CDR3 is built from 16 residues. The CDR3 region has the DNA TGTGCCAGCAGCTTAGTTTCTGGACTGATGAACACTGAAGCTTTCTTT. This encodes CASSLVSGLMNTEAFF.

The CDR3 protein is CASSSERERAGELFF. The CDR3 DNA sequence: TGTGCCAGCAGTTCTGAGCGGGAGAGGGCCGGGGAGCTGTTTTTT. The rearrangement joins TRBV28 to TRBJ2-2; 8 positions match TRBD2. Germline loops: CDR1 MDHEN, CDR2 SYDVKM. V dropped 4 bases and J dropped 6; count of bases not matched to a gene: 7. The CDR3 is made up of 15 amino acids.

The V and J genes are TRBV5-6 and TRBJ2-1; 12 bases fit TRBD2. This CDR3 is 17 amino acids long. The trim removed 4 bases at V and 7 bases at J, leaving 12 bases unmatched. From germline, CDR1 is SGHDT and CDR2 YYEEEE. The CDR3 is CASSPPSLAGGSNEQFF. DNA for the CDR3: TGTGCCAGCAGCCCCCCCTCACTAGCGGGGGGATCAAATGAGCAGTTCTTC.

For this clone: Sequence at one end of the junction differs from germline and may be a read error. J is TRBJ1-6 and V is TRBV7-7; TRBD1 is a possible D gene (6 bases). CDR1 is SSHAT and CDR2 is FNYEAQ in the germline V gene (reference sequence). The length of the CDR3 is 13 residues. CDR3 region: CASSAGANSPLHF. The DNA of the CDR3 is TGTGCTAGCAGCGCAGGGGCTAATTCACCCCTCCACTTT.

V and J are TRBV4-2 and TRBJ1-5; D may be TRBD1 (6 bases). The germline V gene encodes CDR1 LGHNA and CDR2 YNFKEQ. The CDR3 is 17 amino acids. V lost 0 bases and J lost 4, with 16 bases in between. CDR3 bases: TGTGCCAGCAGCCAAGACGAAAGGACAGCCTTAAATCAGCCCCAGCATTTT. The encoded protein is CASSQDERTALNQPQHF.

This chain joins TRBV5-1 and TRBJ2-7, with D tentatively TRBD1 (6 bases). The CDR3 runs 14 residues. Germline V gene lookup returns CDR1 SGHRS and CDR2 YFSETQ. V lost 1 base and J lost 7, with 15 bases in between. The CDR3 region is CASSLSQGLGEQYF. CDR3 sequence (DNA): TGCGCCAGCAGCTTGTCTCAGGGGCTAGGGGAGCAGTACTTC.

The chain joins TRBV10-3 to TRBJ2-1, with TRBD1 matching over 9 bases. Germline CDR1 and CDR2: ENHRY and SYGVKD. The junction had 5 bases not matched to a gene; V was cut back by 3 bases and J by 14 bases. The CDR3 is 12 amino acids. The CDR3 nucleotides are TGTGCCATCAGTGACCGACAGGGGGGGGAGTTCTTC. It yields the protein CAISDRQGGEFF.